This TCR beta chain was identified during a study of shared clonotypes between healthy human individuals. Whole-study results and caveats: Clonotype sharing across a few donors was observed for 4% to 5.5% of naive CD4 clonotypes. Deeper or shallower sequencing was expected to change how clonotypes are shared among donors.

A word on this clone: Its cognate antigen is unknown.

Data came from immunoSEQ multiplex PCR; TCRdb stores just in-frame clones and leaves some out. The data contain some 2,500,000 clones, around 93% of them singletons. CDR1 and CDR2 (germline): MDHEN, SYDVKM. The trim removed 6 bases at V and 3 bases at J, leaving 6 bases unmatched. The CDR3 totals 15 residues. The clonotype was recovered from a man younger than 35 in good health. Some clones in this sample may be carry-over from other donors' samples. V is TRBV28 and J is TRBJ1-4; 8 nucleotides align to TRBD1. Sequencing used naive CD4+ T cells from PBMCs. Subset here: CD45RA+ positively selected. DNA for the CDR3: TGTGCCAGCAGCACTGGACAGGGCGCTAATGAAAAACTGTTTTTT. Protein sequence: CASSTGQGANEKLFF.